The 19 T cell receptor beta chains below all came from one sample that was sequenced in a study. MiXCR, applied by TCRdb to the 5' RACE reads, yields one record per CDR3 protein. This table holds 53,000 or so distinct CDR3 sequences, approximately 23% found once. The sequenced sample consisted of tumor-infiltrating naive CD4+ T cells sorted from the breast tumor. The subset is: naive CD4+ T cells, CD4+CD45RA+CD25-. Every receptor here comes from a female donor with breast cancer.

This clonotype was recorded a few times. This chain uses TRBV28 with TRBJ2-7, with 11 bases fitting TRBD2. CDR1 and CDR2 from the germline V gene are MDHEN and SYDVKM. V trimming: 6 bases; J trimming: 3 bases; junction bases outside the gene matches: 4. This CDR3 contains 14 residues. The CDR3 protein is CASRRTSGFYEQYF. CDR3 in DNA: TGTGCCAGCAGGAGGACTAGCGGGTTCTACGAGCAGTACTTC.

About this clonotype itself: Because the CDR3 is missing its conserved closing phenylalanine or tryptophan, this is likely a read error. The chain recombines TRBV12-3 or TRBV12-4 with TRBJ2-3; the match to TRBD2 covers 14 bases. V lost 6 bases and J lost 6; bases outside the gene matches: 8. The CDR3 length is 16 residues. The CDR3 DNA sequence: TGTGCCAGCAGCTTCGGGACTAGCGGGGGAGGTGATACGCAGTATTCT. This translates into CASSFGTSGGGDTQYS.

The chain uses TRBV7-2 and TRBJ1-5; possibly TRBD1 for D (5 bases). The V gene lost 1 base and the J gene lost 5 bases, with 12 bases spanning the gap. Germline values: CDR1 SGHTA, CDR2 FQGNSA. The CDR3 totals 15 residues. This CDR3 is CASSLEGTLDQPQHF. The CDR3 DNA is TGTGCCAGCAGCTTAGAGGGGACTTTAGATCAGCCCCAGCATTTT.

The chain is built from TRBV5-1 and TRBJ2-3, with a possible D match to TRBD2 (6 bases). V was trimmed by 4 bases and J by 2 bases, leaving 20 bases between them. Germline V gene lookup returns CDR1 SGHRS and CDR2 YFSETQ. The CDR3 extends over 17 amino acids. The CDR3 spells CASSPQGGISPTDTQYF. CDR3 DNA: TGCGCCAGCAGCCCCCAGGGCGGGATTTCGCCCACAGATACGCAGTATTTT.

This clonotype has more than one count but fewer than ten. This chain joins TRBV5-1 and TRBJ1-6; D may be TRBD1 (5 bases). Looked up from germline, CDR1 is SGHRS and CDR2 is YFSETQ. The V end was cut by 1 base, the J end by 3 bases, with 11 bases between. The CDR3 is 16 amino acids. CDR3: CASSLSGDSYNSPLHF. The DNA of the CDR3 is TGCGCCAGCAGCTTGAGCGGCGACAGCTATAATTCACCCCTCCACTTT. Full variable domain (outside the CDR3, taken from reference TRBV5-1 and TRBJ1-6): KAGVTQTPRYLIKTRGQQVTLSCSPISGHRSVSWYQQTPGQGLQFLFEYFSETQRNKGNFPGRFSGRQFSNSRSEMNVSTLELGDSALYLCASSLSGDSYNSPLHFGNGTRLTVT.

In this sample, this clonotype turned up many times. The chain has TRBV12-3 or TRBV12-4 and TRBJ2-2; 11 bases agree with TRBD2. J gave up 4 bases and V 2 bases, and 3 bases lay outside the gene matches. This CDR3 is built from 16 residues. CDR3 amino acids: CASSLFTSGGTGELFF. The CDR3 nucleotides read TGTGCCAGCAGTTTATTCACTAGCGGGGGCACCGGGGAGCTGTTTTTT.

This clonotype was seen repeatedly, ten times or more. The chain employs TRBV20-1 and TRBJ2-5; a weak D match, TRBD2 (6 bases). In germline, CDR1 is DFQATT, CDR2 SNEGSKA (reference sequence). V lost 2 bases, J lost 6 bases, and 13 bases lay in between. This CDR3 comprises 13 residues. CDR3 sequence: CSARTAGRKTQYF. The CDR3 nucleotides are TGCAGTGCTAGAACCGCGGGGAGGAAGACCCAGTACTTC.

In its sample, this clonotype was seen many times. The rearrangement joins TRBV7-9 to TRBJ1-2; the D gene is possibly TRBD1 (5 bases). V gave up 1 base and J gave up 3 bases, with 9 bases separating them. The CDR3 has 14 residues. In germline, CDR1 is SEHNR, CDR2 FQNEAQ (reference sequence). CDR3 DNA sequence: TGTGCCAGCAGCTTAGGACAGATGGACTATGGCTACACCTTC. Residues: CASSLGQMDYGYTF.

This clonotype was detected once. The chain recombines TRBV7-2 with TRBJ1-5; 7 bases fit TRBD1. Per the germline V gene, CDR1 is SGHTA and CDR2 is FQGNSA. The CDR3 totals 14 residues. Unmatched junction bases numbered 5, after V lost 5 bases and J lost 4 bases. Written as DNA, the CDR3 is TGTGCCAGCAGCCCTCAACAGGGGAATCAGCCCCAGCATTTT. Translating gives CASSPQQGNQPQHF.

The V gene is TRBV5-1, the J gene TRBJ1-1; D not certain. The V end was cut by 6 bases, the J end by 5 bases, with 17 bases between. The CDR3 has 14 residues. Germline CDR1 reads SGHRS; CDR2 reads YFSETQ. CDR3 sequence reads: CASNTWRNNTEAFF. CDR3 bases: TGCGCCAGCAACACATGGAGGAACAATACTGAAGCTTTCTTT.

Turning to this clonotype: The junction differs from germline at one of its ends, possibly a read error. The chain joins TRBV5-1 to TRBJ2-7; 7 bases are shared with TRBD1. The CDR3 sequence is 15 residues long. Germline V gene data show CDR1 as SGHRS and CDR2 as YFSETQ. The CDR3 DNA reads TGCACCAGCAGCGACGGGACAGCAACCTCCTACGAGCAGTACTTC. This codes for CTSSDGTATSYEQYF.

This clonotype was counted only a few times. The chain carries TRBV20-1 and TRBJ2-1; 8 bases are shared with TRBD2. Germline V gene lookup returns CDR1 DFQATT and CDR2 SNEGSKA (reference sequence). This CDR3 spans 14 amino acids. The V segment lost 2 bases and the J segment 1 base; nucleotides outside the gene matches: 1. CDR3 sequence: CSARLAGSYNEQFF. CDR3 coding DNA: TGCAGTGCTAGACTAGCGGGTTCCTACAATGAGCAGTTCTTC.

The chain uses TRBV2 and TRBJ2-5; TRBD2 might be the D (7 bases). The CDR3 is 12 residues long. Trimming cost V 6 bases and J 5 bases, with 10 bases left between them. CDR1 SNHLY and CDR2 FYNNEI come from the germline V gene. CDR3 bases: TGTGCCAGCAGAGGGGGAGGGGAGACCCAGTACTTC. This translates into CASRGGGETQYF.

This clonotype turned up a few times. The chain combines TRBV7-8 with TRBJ2-1; a weak D match, TRBD2 (5 bases). Deletions cut 2 bases from V and 2 bases from J, with 16 bases between. Germline lookup yields CDR1 SGHVS and CDR2 FQNEAQ. This CDR3 is built from 17 residues. The CDR3 loop is CASSLRGAGGAYNEQFF. CDR3 coding DNA: TGTGCCAGCAGCTTACGAGGCGCCGGAGGAGCCTACAATGAGCAGTTCTTC.

This clonotype came up many times. The rearrangement uses TRBV7-2 and TRBJ1-5; TRBD1 is a possible D gene (5 bases). Trimming took off 5 bases at V and 4 bases at J, with 9 bases between the two ends. The CDR3 is 13 residues long. Germline lookup yields CDR1 SGHTA and CDR2 FQGNSA. The CDR3 region has the DNA TGTGCCAGCAGCCAGGGTTGGAATCAGCCCCAGCATTTT. Residues: CASSQGWNQPQHF.

The rearrangement joins TRBV30 to TRBJ1-3; unclear D gene. This CDR3 contains 15 residues. V was trimmed by 4 bases and J by 0 bases, leaving 13 bases between them. Germline CDR1 is GTSNPN and CDR2 is SVGIG (reference sequence). The CDR3 region is CAWTIQRFSGNTIYF. In nucleotides, the CDR3 is TGTGCCTGGACTATTCAGAGGTTCTCTGGAAACACCATATATTTT.

The chain recombines TRBV28 with TRBJ1-5; D remains ambiguous. Germline V gene data show CDR1 as MDHEN and CDR2 as SYDVKM. V dropped 2 bases and J dropped 0 bases, with 11 bases sitting between them. This CDR3 is built from 16 residues. CDR3 in DNA: TGTGCCAGCAGTTTAAAGGTGGGGTTTAGCAATCAGCCCCAGCATTTT. Protein product: CASSLKVGFSNQPQHF.

This clonotype occurred a few times. The chain employs TRBV2 and TRBJ1-4; D ambiguous. The ends were cut back, 5 bases at V and 7 bases at J, with 8 bases in the middle. This CDR3 comprises 12 residues. Per germline, CDR1 SNHLY and CDR2 FYNNEI. CDR3 in DNA: TGTGCCAGCAGTTACTCCAGTGAAAAACTGTTTTTT. Translated, it gives CASSYSSEKLFF.

The sample holds a few counts of this clonotype. The J gene is TRBJ1-1, the V gene TRBV28; D is unresolved. The CDR3 loop spans 14 amino acids. Between the trimmed V and J ends, which lost 3 bases and 3 bases, there was a span of 11 bases. The germline CDR1 and CDR2 sequences are MDHEN and SYDVKM. The CDR3 DNA reads as TGTGCCAGCAGTTTGTGGGCGCGGGACACTGAAGCTTTCTTT. Translation gives CASSLWARDTEAFF.